Given below is one T cell receptor (beta chain) in context. The antigen is not known. This CDR3 is built from 15 residues. V gave up 4 bases and J gave up 3 bases, with 13 bases separating them. Germline loops: CDR1 SGHRS, CDR2 YFSETQ. Using immunoSEQ multiplex PCR, the repertoire was profiled, and TCRdb retains in-frame clones only, with some absent. This sample has tens of thousands of clones, with 60% to 80% found just once. Alongside CTLA-4 blockade with ipilimumab, patients with chemo-refractory metastatic non-small-cell lung cancer received focal radiation. This specimen comes from a study of radiotherapy plus CTLA-4 blockade in lung cancer. Study-level background: Objective responses were seen in about a sixth of patients, disease control in over 25%.

General study points: Early blood T cell clone dynamics reportedly forecast response best, with interferon-beta. Researchers report tumor-derived TCR clones expanding in blood after radiotherapy plus ipilimumab.

The TCR originated in a human donor with non-small cell lung cancer who had stable disease on radiotherapy plus ipilimumab. The rearrangement joins TRBV5-1 to TRBJ2-2; tentative D call: TRBD2 (6 bases). The specimen comprised peripheral blood, sampled from a patient treated with radiotherapy plus ipilimumab. CDR3 loop: CASSVLPGDTGELFF. Written as DNA, the CDR3 is TGCGCCAGCAGCGTACTACCGGGAGACACCGGGGAGCTGTTTTTT.